This T cell receptor (beta chain) stems from a study of shared clonotypes between healthy human individuals. Losses at the gene ends were 4 bases for V and 3 bases for J; bases not matched to a gene: 10. CDR3 length: 16 residues. CDR1 SGHNT and CDR2 YYREEE come from the germline V gene (reference sequence). Libraries were prepared by immunoSEQ multiplex PCR; TCRdb keeps only in-frame clonotypes and omits some of them. The sample includes 2.3 million or so clones, 85% to 95% of them seen just once. The material sequenced was naive CD4+ T cells from PBMCs. Specified subset: CD45RA+ positively selected. The sequence was collected from a man aged 18 to 29 in good health. Some clones in this sample may be carry-over from other donors' samples. V is TRBV5-4 and J is TRBJ2-5, with TRBD1 identical over 9 bases. CDR3 sequence reads: CASSPGQGNREETQYF. CDR3 bases: TGTGCCAGCAGCCCTGGACAGGGGAATAGGGAAGAGACCCAGTACTTC. Full variable domain (rest looked up from reference TRBV5-4 and TRBJ2-5): ETGVTQSPTHLIKTRGQQVTLRCSSQSGHNTVSWYQQALGQGPQFIFQYYREEENGRGNFPPRFSGLQFPNYSSELNVNALELDDSALYLCASSPGQGNREETQYFGPGTRLLVL.